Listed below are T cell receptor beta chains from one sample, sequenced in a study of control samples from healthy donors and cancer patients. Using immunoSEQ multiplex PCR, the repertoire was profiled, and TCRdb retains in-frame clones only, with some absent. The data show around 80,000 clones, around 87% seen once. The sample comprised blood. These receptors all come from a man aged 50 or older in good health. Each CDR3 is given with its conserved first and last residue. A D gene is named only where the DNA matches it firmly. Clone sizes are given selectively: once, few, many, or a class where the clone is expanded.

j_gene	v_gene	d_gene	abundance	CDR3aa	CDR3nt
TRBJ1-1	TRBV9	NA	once	CASSVGWGANTEAFF	TGTGCCAGCAGCGTAGGTTGGGGCGCGAACACTGAAGCTTTCTTT
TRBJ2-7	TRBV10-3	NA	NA	CAISTSGYEQYF	TGTGCCATCAGTACCAGTGGTTACGAGCAGTACTTC
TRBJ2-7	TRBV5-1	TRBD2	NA	CASSGRNYEQYF	TGCGCCAGTAGCGGGAGGAACTACGAGCAGTACTTC
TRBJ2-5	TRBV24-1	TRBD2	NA	CATSGPSSGQETQYF	TGTGCCACCAGTGGCCCCTCTAGCGGGCAAGAGACCCAGTACTTC
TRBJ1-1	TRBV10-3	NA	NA	CAISESQGRTEAFF	TGTGCCATCAGTGAGTCCCAGGGGAGGACTGAAGCTTTCTTT
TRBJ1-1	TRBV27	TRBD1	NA	CATRWGTGNTEAFF	TGTGCCACCCGATGGGGGACAGGGAACACTGAAGCTTTCTTT
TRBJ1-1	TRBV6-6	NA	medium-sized	CASSPPAAPMNTEAFF	TGTGCCAGCAGTCCCCCAGCGGCCCCCATGAACACTGAAGCTTTCTTT
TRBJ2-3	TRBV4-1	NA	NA	CASSQESYPTDTQYF	TGCGCCAGCAGCCAAGAGAGTTACCCCACAGATACGCAGTATTTT
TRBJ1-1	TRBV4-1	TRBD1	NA	CASSRDRTNTEAFF	TGCGCCAGCAGTCGGGACAGGACGAACACTGAAGCTTTCTTT
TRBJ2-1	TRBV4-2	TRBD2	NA	CASSQVARTSGVISSYNEQFF	TGTGCCAGCAGCCAAGTTGCTCGGACTAGCGGGGTTATAAGCTCCTACAATGAGCAGTTCTTC
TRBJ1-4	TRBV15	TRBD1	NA	CATSRVTGYEEKLFF	TGTGCCACCAGCAGAGTGACAGGGTATGAGGAAAAACTGTTTTTT
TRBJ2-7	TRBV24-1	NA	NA	CATSDFTAGSYEQYF	TGTGCCACCAGTGATTTTACGGCAGGGAGTTACGAGCAGTACTTC
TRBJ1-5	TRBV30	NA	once	CAWSGESPSNQPQHF	TGTGCCTGGAGTGGCGAATCCCCTAGCAATCAGCCCCAGCATTTT
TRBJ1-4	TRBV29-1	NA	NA	CSVEFATNEKLFF	TGCAGCGTTGAATTCGCAACTAATGAAAAACTGTTTTTT
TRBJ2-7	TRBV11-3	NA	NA	CASTRVGQSYEQYF	TGTGCCAGCACCCGCGTCGGGCAATCCTACGAGCAGTACTTC
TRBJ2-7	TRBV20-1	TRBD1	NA	CSASGDRGFEQYF	TGCAGTGCTAGTGGGGACAGGGGATTCGAGCAGTACTTC
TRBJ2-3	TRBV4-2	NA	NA	CASSRNPEGDTDTQYF	TGTGCCAGCAGCCGGAACCCTGAGGGGGATACAGATACGCAGTATTTT
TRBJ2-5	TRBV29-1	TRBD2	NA	CSVVTSGASLAQYF	TGCAGCGTTGTTACTAGCGGGGCCAGTTTGGCCCAGTACTTC
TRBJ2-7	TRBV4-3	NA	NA	CASSLGTGPVWEQYF	TGCGCCAGCAGCCTGGGAACAGGGCCAGTTTGGGAGCAGTACTTC
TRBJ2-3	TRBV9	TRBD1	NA	CASSVEGGRTDTQYF	TGTGCCAGCAGCGTAGAAGGGGGCCGAACAGATACGCAGTATTTT
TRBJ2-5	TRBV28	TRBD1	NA	CASRPPGTVQETQYF	TGTGCCAGCAGACCCCCCGGGACAGTCCAAGAGACCCAGTACTTC
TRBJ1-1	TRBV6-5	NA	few	CVTGRETRVDTEAFF	TGTGTGACGGGGAGGGAGACCAGGGTAGACACTGAAGCTTTCTTT
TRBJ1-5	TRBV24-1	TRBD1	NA	CATSDHGTGIDQPQHF	TGTGCCACCAGTGATCATGGGACAGGAATAGACCAGCCCCAGCATTTT
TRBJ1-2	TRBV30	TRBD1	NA	CAWDRDRAIYGYTF	TGTGCCTGGGACCGGGACAGGGCAATCTATGGCTACACCTTC
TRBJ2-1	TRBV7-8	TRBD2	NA	CASSLDSAGEQFF	TGTGCCAGCAGCTTAGACTCAGCGGGAGAGCAGTTCTTC
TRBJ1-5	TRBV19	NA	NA	CASSIPPASNQPQHF	TGTGCCAGTAGTATACCTCCGGCGAGCAATCAGCCCCAGCATTTT
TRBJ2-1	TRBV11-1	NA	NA	CASGPMANPYNEQFF	TGTGCCAGCGGTCCTATGGCTAATCCCTACAATGAGCAGTTCTTC
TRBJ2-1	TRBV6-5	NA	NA	CASSKTNLAREQFF	TGTGCCAGCAGCAAAACTAACCTAGCTCGTGAGCAGTTCTTC
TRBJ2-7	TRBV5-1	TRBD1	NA	CASHRDRGDEQYF	TGCGCCAGCCACCGGGACAGGGGCGACGAGCAGTACTTC
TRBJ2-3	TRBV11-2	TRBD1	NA	CASSVQGATNGDTQYF	TGTGCCAGCAGCGTCCAGGGGGCGACGAATGGAGATACGCAGTATTTT
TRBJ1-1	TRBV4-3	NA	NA	CASSRDRNTEAFF	TGCGCCAGCAGTCGCGACAGGAACACTGAAGCTTTCTTT
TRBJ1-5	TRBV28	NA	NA	CASSFDSNQPQHF	TGTGCCAGCAGTTTCGATAGCAATCAGCCCCAGCATTTT
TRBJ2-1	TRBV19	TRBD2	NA	CASTETSGNHNEQFF	TGTGCCAGTACTGAGACTAGCGGTAACCACAATGAGCAGTTCTTC
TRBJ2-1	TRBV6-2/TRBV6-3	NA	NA	CASSYGWDNEQFF	TGTGCCAGCAGTTACGGATGGGACAATGAGCAGTTCTTC
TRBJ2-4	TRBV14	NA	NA	CASSQGGAGGNIQYF	TGTGCCAGCAGCCAAGGAGGGGCAGGGGGGAACATTCAGTACTTC
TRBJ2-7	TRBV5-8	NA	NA	CASRGASRGVYEQYF	TGTGCCAGCCGAGGAGCATCTAGAGGGGTTTACGAGCAGTACTTC
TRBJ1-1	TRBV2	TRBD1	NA	CASARDREAFF	TGTGCCAGCGCCCGGGACAGGGAAGCTTTCTTT
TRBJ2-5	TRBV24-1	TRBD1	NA	CATSDPGGRVQETQYF	TGTGCCACCAGTGACCCAGGGGGCCGGGTTCAAGAGACCCAGTACTTC
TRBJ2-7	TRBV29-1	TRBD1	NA	CSGKQGSEQYF	TGCAGCGGCAAACAGGGGTCCGAGCAGTACTTC
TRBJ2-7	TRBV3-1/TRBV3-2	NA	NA	CASSRVQGAYEQYF	TGTGCCAGCAGCCGAGTACAGGGAGCCTACGAGCAGTACTTC
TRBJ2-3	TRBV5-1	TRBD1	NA	CASSSDRSTDTQYF	TGCGCCAGCAGCTCGGACAGGAGCACAGATACGCAGTATTTT
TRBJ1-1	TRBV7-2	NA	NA	CASSPRGGASTEAFF	TGTGCCAGCAGCCCCCGTGGGGGGGCAAGCACTGAAGCTTTCTTT
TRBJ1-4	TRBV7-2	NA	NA	CASSLLGQDYEKLFF	TGTGCCAGCAGCTTATTGGGGCAGGATTATGAAAAACTGTTTTTT
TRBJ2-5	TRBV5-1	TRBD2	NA	CASSLAGVGETQYF	TGCGCCAGCAGCTTAGCGGGAGTAGGGGAGACCCAGTACTTC
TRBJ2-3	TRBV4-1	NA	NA	CASSLDSGATDTQYF	TGCGCCAGCAGCCTGGACAGCGGCGCAACAGATACGCAGTATTTT
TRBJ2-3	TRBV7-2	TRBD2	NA	CASRRTSGSTDTQYF	TGTGCCAGCAGGAGGACTAGCGGGAGCACAGATACGCAGTATTTT
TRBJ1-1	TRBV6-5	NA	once	CASREGSRDTEAFF	TGTGCCAGCAGGGAGGGGTCTAGGGACACTGAAGCTTTCTTT
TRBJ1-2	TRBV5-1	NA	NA	CASSVDNYGYTF	TGCGCCAGCAGTGTAGATAACTATGGCTACACCTTC
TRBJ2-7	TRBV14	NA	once	CASSQGHLLIEYEQYF	TGTGCCAGCAGCCAAGGACACCTCCTTATAGAATACGAGCAGTACTTC